The 30 T cell receptor beta chains listed next were all sequenced from one sample in a study of cytomegalovirus exposure and HLA in healthy donors. This PCR relied on a set of 60 Vbeta primers and 13 Jbeta primers. The protocol was immunoSEQ multiplex PCR, while the TCRdb copy is restricted to in-frame clones and leaves out a portion. This sample has 150,000 to 200,000 clones, with around 62% found just once. Material: PBMCs. These receptors came from a man aged 40-49 years in good health and CMV-seronegative.

V and J are TRBV6-1 and TRBJ1-4, with D unclear. Trimming took off 1 base at V and 0 bases at J, with 12 bases between the two ends. The CDR3 sequence is 17 residues long. The germline CDR1 and CDR2 sequences are MNHNS and SASEGT. The CDR3 DNA reads TGTGCCAGCAGTGAAGTAAATTGGGAGGCAACTAATGAAAAACTGTTTTTT. As protein: CASSEVNWEATNEKLFF.

The chain links TRBV30 to TRBJ2-2, with 7 bases identical to TRBD1. The V gene's germline CDR1 is GTSNPN and CDR2 SVGIG (reference sequence). This CDR3 spans 15 amino acids. Trimming cost V 1 base and J 4 bases; bases outside gene matches: 6. The CDR3 bases are TGTGCCTGGAGTGAAGGGGGCATGGGCACCGGGGAGCTGTTTTTT. This encodes CAWSEGGMGTGELFF.

The CDR3 region is CASSLELSSTDTQYF. The CDR3 DNA reads as TGCGCCAGCAGCTTGGAACTATCTAGCACAGATACGCAGTATTTT. V usage is TRBV5-1 and J usage is TRBJ2-3; no reliable D call. CDR3 length equals 15 residues. The V end lost 0 bases, the J end lost 0 bases, and 8 bases lay between the germline ends. Per the germline V gene, CDR1 is SGHRS and CDR2 is YFSETQ.

The chain is built from TRBV2 and TRBJ1-5; D possibly corresponds to TRBD1 (6 bases). CDR3 length: 15 residues. Trimming stripped 1 base from V and 6 bases from J, with 13 bases between. The germline V gene encodes CDR1 SNHLY and CDR2 FYNNEI. The CDR3 region is CASSEVGAGVQPQHF. The CDR3 nucleotides are TGTGCCAGCAGTGAAGTTGGGGCAGGGGTTCAGCCCCAGCATTTT. The full variable domain, with the rest looked up from reference TRBV2 and TRBJ1-5, is EPEVTQTPSHQVTQMGQEVILRCVPISNHLYFYWYRQILGQKVEFLVSFYNNEISEKSEIFDDQFSVERPDGSNFTLKIRSTKLEDSAMYFCASSEVGAGVQPQHFGDGTRLSIL.

CDR3: CSVDEGADEAFF. CDR3 nucleotides: TGCAGCGTTGATGAGGGGGCGGATGAAGCTTTCTTT. The chain recombines TRBV29-1 with TRBJ1-1; 7 bases are a match to TRBD1. Germline V gives CDR1 SQVTM, CDR2 ANQGSEA. V dropped 3 bases and J dropped 7; count of bases not matched to a gene: 5. The CDR3 is 12 amino acids.

Of note for this clone: Mismatch with germline at one junction end may stem from a read error. The identical CDR3 is also encoded by other nucleotide sequences in the sample. The rearrangement joins TRBV19 to TRBJ1-1; no clear D gene. Germline V gene data show CDR1 as LNHDA and CDR2 as SQIVND (reference sequence). This CDR3 is 16 amino acids long. Here the CDR3 DNA reads TGTGCCAGTAGTATAGGCCCCATTCGGGGTCTAGCTGAAGCCTTCTTT. Its protein product is CASSIGPIRGLAEAFF.

The sample holds a few counts of this clone. J is TRBJ1-1 and V is TRBV27; D gene ambiguous. V dropped 8 bases and J dropped 0 bases, with 10 bases sitting between them. The germline CDR1 and CDR2 sequences are MNHEY and SMNVEV (reference sequence). The CDR3 consists of 13 residues. The CDR3 DNA reads as TGTGCCAGCCGAGTAGCTCTGAACACTGAAGCTTTCTTT. Its protein product is CASRVALNTEAFF.

In this sample, this clone turned up a few times. V is TRBV18 and J is TRBJ2-7; 7 bases are shared with TRBD1. The ends lost 4 bases at V and 2 bases at J; junction bases unmatched: 5. Germline V gene lookup returns CDR1 KGHSH and CDR2 LQKENI. The CDR3 runs to 14 residues. CDR3: CASSRATGTYEQYF. The CDR3, as DNA: TGTGCCAGCTCACGGGCGACAGGGACCTACGAGCAGTACTTC.

The genes are TRBV18 and TRBJ2-1, with D tentatively TRBD2 (5 bases). V lost 0 bases, J lost 4 bases, and 13 bases lay in between. CDR3 size: 16 residues. The germline CDR1 and CDR2 sequences are KGHSH and LQKENI. CDR3 sequence (DNA): TGTGCCAGCTCACCACCGAGGGCAGAGAGTTACAATGAGCAGTTCTTC. This encodes CASSPPRAESYNEQFF.

Only a few counts were recorded for this clone. V gene TRBV14 combines with J gene TRBJ1-6, with D possibly TRBD1 on 5 matching bases. V lost 1 base and J lost 8, with 12 bases in between. The CDR3 extends over 15 amino acids. Germline V gene lookup returns CDR1 SGHDN and CDR2 FVKESK. The CDR3 spells CASSQGGVRYSPLHF. The CDR3 DNA sequence: TGTGCCAGCAGCCAAGGGGGGGTAAGGTATTCACCCCTCCACTTT.

The CDR3 is CSVKESSYNSPLHF. The CDR3 nucleotides read TGCAGCGTAAAGGAGAGCTCCTATAATTCACCCCTCCACTTT. The chain couples TRBV29-1 to TRBJ1-6; no definite D call. V lost 6 bases to trimming and J lost 0 bases, with 9 bases between them. Germline loops: CDR1 SQVTM, CDR2 ANQGSEA. This CDR3 region has 14 residues. Looking up the rest from reference TRBV29-1 and TRBJ1-6 gives the full variable domain: SAVISQKPSRDICQRGTSLTIQCQVDSQVTMMFWYRQQPGQSLTLIATANQGSEATYESGFVIDKFPISRPNLTFSTLTVSNMSPEDSSIYLCSVKESSYNSPLHFGNGTRLTVT.

The chain joins TRBV5-6 to TRBJ2-5; 9 bases are a match to TRBD2. The J call may be mistaken, given a closer DNA end match to TRBJ2-7. CDR1 is SGHDT and CDR2 is YYEEEE in the germline V gene. The CDR3 is 16 amino acids. The CDR3 DNA reads TGTGCCAGCAGCTTCCGTTCCGCGGGGGGGGTATACGAGCAGTACTTC. It codes for CASSFRSAGGVYEQYF.

J is TRBJ2-7 and V is TRBV30; TRBD2 agrees at 8 bases. The V gene's germline CDR1 is GTSNPN and CDR2 SVGIG (reference sequence). The CDR3 length is 14 residues. J lost 5 bases, V lost 3 bases, and 9 bases had no gene match. CDR3 sequence reads: CAWRGSGSVHEQYF. The DNA of the CDR3 is TGTGCCTGGAGAGGGAGCGGGAGTGTCCACGAGCAGTACTTC.

The chain employs TRBV18 and TRBJ1-1; 9 bases match TRBD1. The V gene end was trimmed by 2 bases and the J gene end by 5 bases; junction bases not matched to a gene: 3. The CDR3 covers 14 residues. Germline values: CDR1 KGHSH, CDR2 LQKENI. The CDR3 DNA sequence: TGTGCCAGCTCACCAGGGACAGGGACAACTGAAGCTTTCTTT. It is translated as CASSPGTGTTEAFF.

Only a few counts were recorded for this clone. The chain joins TRBV5-4 to TRBJ1-6; D is undetermined. This CDR3 has 16 amino acids. With 4 bases removed from V and 6 bases from J, the gap between germline ends came to 17 bases. From germline, CDR1 is SGHNT and CDR2 YYREEE (reference sequence). CDR3 amino acids: CASSARTPGGNSPLHF. Here the CDR3 DNA reads TGTGCCAGCAGCGCCCGGACCCCCGGAGGTAATTCACCCCTCCACTTT. Full variable domain (remainder filled in from reference TRBV5-4 and TRBJ1-6): ETGVTQSPTHLIKTRGQQVTLRCSSQSGHNTVSWYQQALGQGPQFIFQYYREEENGRGNFPPRFSGLQFPNYSSELNVNALELDDSALYLCASSARTPGGNSPLHFGNGTRLTVT.

The J gene is TRBJ1-5, the V gene TRBV6-6, with 8 bases lining up with TRBD1. After removal of 3 bases from V and 7 bases from J, the junction contained 8 bases not matched to a gene. Germline CDR1 reads MNHNY; CDR2 reads SVGAGI (reference sequence). CDR3 size: 15 residues. The CDR3 spells CASSYSGGAGQPQHF. For the CDR3, the DNA is TGTGCCAGCAGTTATTCAGGGGGCGCGGGGCAGCCCCAGCATTTT.

The chain is built from TRBV19 and TRBJ2-1; perhaps TRBD1 as D (6 bases). Germline lookup yields CDR1 LNHDA and CDR2 SQIVND (reference sequence). Trimming cost V 4 bases and J 8 bases, with 12 bases left between them. The CDR3 has 13 residues. Here the CDR3 reads CASSTRTVYEQFF. The CDR3 DNA is TGTGCCAGTAGTACCCGGACAGTTTATGAGCAGTTCTTC.

This chain joins TRBV14 and TRBJ2-1; 9 bases are a match to TRBD2. After removal of 0 bases from V and 6 bases from J, the junction contained 9 bases not matched to a gene. Per germline, CDR1 SGHDN and CDR2 FVKESK. CDR3 length: 17 residues. Written as DNA, the CDR3 is TGTGCCAGCAGCCAAGAGCGGGCGAGACTAGCGGTCAATGAGCAGTTCTTC. Amino acids: CASSQERARLAVNEQFF.

V is TRBV27 and J is TRBJ2-7; 11 nucleotides agree with TRBD2. The CDR3 has 15 residues. Germline CDR1 is MNHEY and CDR2 is SMNVEV (reference sequence). Unmatched junction bases numbered 11, after V lost 6 bases and J lost 7 bases. The chain's CDR3 is CASSPFRLAGGEQYF. CDR3 nucleotide sequence: TGTGCCAGCAGCCCCTTTAGGCTAGCGGGAGGAGAGCAGTACTTC.

This clone was observed a few times. This chain uses TRBV5-4 with TRBJ2-7, with TRBD2 matching 7 bases. V trimming: 4 bases; J trimming: 0 bases; junction bases outside the gene matches: 10. From germline, CDR1 is SGHNT and CDR2 YYREEE (reference sequence). The CDR3 runs 16 residues. The CDR3: CASSPTLAAVSYEQYF. The CDR3 region has the DNA TGTGCCAGCAGCCCTACCCTAGCGGCTGTCTCCTACGAGCAGTACTTC.

This chain links TRBV7-9 with TRBJ1-1, with D unclear. Germline values: CDR1 SEHNR, CDR2 FQNEAQ (reference sequence). This CDR3 spans 11 amino acids. V was cut by 5 bases and J by 7 bases, with 8 bases left in between. The CDR3: CASSEVLEAFF. DNA for the CDR3: TGTGCCAGCAGCGAGGTACTTGAAGCTTTCTTT.

The V call is TRBV6-5, the J call TRBJ2-7; 8 nucleotides align to TRBD2. This CDR3 has 13 residues. The ends lost 9 bases at V and 0 bases at J; junction bases unmatched: 4. The V gene's germline CDR1 is MNHEY and CDR2 SVGAGI. Written as DNA, the CDR3 is TGTGCCAGTTTACTAGCGGACTCCTACGAGCAGTACTTC. Translated: CASLLADSYEQYF.

The genes are TRBV7-3 and TRBJ2-7; 8 nucleotides match TRBD1. Trimming removed 6 bases from V and 5 bases from J; junction bases left unmatched: 6. In germline, CDR1 is SGHTA, CDR2 FQGTGA. The CDR3 totals 13 residues. CDR3 bases: TGTGCCAGCAGTCGGACAGGGTTCCACGAGCAGTACTTC. Protein sequence: CASSRTGFHEQYF.

The chain links TRBV5-1 to TRBJ1-5; 10 bases match TRBD1. Trimming took 4 bases from V and 4 from J; bases not matched to a gene: 5. This CDR3 contains 15 residues. The germline V gene encodes CDR1 SGHRS and CDR2 YFSETQ. The CDR3 region has the DNA TGCGCCAGCAGCCCGACAGGGGGCCATAATCAGCCCCAGCATTTT. This translates into CASSPTGGHNQPQHF.

In its sample, this clone was seen a few times. V gene TRBV9 combines with J gene TRBJ2-3, with 8 bases matching TRBD1. Per the germline V gene, CDR1 is SGDLS and CDR2 is YYNGEE. The J segment lost 2 bases and the V segment lost 2 bases, leaving 4 bases of the junction unmatched. The CDR3 runs to 15 residues. The CDR3 reads CASSVETGATDTQYF. CDR3 coding DNA: TGTGCCAGCAGCGTTGAGACAGGGGCCACAGATACGCAGTATTTT.

The rearrangement joins TRBV11-1 to TRBJ1-5, with D perhaps matching TRBD1 (5 bases). Germline values: CDR1 SGHAT, CDR2 FQDESV (reference sequence). This CDR3 has 15 amino acids. V was pared by 5 bases and J by 3 bases, with 14 bases between. The CDR3 DNA follows: TGTGCCAGCAGCCTCCCAGCAGGGTTCAATCAGCCCCAGCATTTT. It is translated as CASSLPAGFNQPQHF.

This sequence joins TRBV9 and TRBJ2-2; no firm D call. Trimming left V 3 bases short and J 5 bases short, with 11 bases between. This CDR3 has 14 residues. The germline V gene has CDR1 SGDLS and CDR2 YYNGEE. CDR3 bases: TGTGCCAGCAGCGGCGCCTCCGTGACCGGGGAGCTGTTTTTT. As protein: CASSGASVTGELFF.

V is TRBV6-6 and J is TRBJ1-2; 7 nucleotides line up with TRBD1. Germline V gives CDR1 MNHNY, CDR2 SVGAGI (reference sequence). The CDR3 has 13 residues. Trimming removed 2 bases from V and 6 bases from J; junction bases left unmatched: 3. The CDR3 DNA is TGTGCCAGCAGTTACAGACAGGGTGATGGCTACACCTTC. Protein: CASSYRQGDGYTF.

This chain uses TRBV11-3 with TRBJ2-5; no definite D call. The CDR3 runs to 13 residues. Germline lookup yields CDR1 SGHNT and CDR2 YENEEA. The germline V and J ends were trimmed by 0 bases and 5 bases, with 7 bases remaining between them. The CDR3 DNA follows: TGTGCCAGCAGCTTAGATCTTCTGGAGACCCAGTACTTC. This codes for CASSLDLLETQYF.

This chain connects TRBV29-1 to TRBJ1-3; 11 nucleotides align to TRBD1. J gave up 3 bases and V 7 bases, and 5 bases lay outside the gene matches. The CDR3 loop spans 14 amino acids. Germline CDR1 reads SQVTM; CDR2 reads ANQGSEA. CDR3 nucleotides: TGCAGCGCCGGGACAGGGGGAGTTGGAAACACCATATATTTT. This gives the protein CSAGTGGVGNTIYF.